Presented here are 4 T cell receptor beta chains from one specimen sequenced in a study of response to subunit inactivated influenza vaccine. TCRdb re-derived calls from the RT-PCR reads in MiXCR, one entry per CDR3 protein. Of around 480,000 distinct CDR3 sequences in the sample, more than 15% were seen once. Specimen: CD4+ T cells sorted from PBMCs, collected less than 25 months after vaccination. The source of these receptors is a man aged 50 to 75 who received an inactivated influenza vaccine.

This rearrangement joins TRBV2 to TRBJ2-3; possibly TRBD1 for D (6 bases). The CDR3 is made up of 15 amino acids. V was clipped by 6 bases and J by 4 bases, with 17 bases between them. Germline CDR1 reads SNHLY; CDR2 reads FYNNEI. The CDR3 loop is CASSTGTTSADTQYF. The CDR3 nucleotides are TGTGCCAGCAGCACCGGGACAACTAGTGCAGATACGCAGTATTTT.

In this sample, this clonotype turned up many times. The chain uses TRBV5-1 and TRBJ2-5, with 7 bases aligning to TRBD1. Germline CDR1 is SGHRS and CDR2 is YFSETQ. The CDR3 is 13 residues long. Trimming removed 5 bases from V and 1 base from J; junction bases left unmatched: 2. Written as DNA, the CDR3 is TGCGCCAGCAGGGGGACAGCCCAAGAGACCCAGTACTTC. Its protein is CASRGTAQETQYF.

The CDR3 DNA sequence: TGTGCCAGCAGTTTCTTGGGCTCTGGAAACACCATATATTTT. Its protein product is CASSFLGSGNTIYF. The chain links TRBV12-3 or TRBV12-4 to TRBJ1-3; D is ambiguous. The CDR3 is 14 residues long. The V and J ends lost 3 bases and 0 bases respectively, with 6 bases between them.

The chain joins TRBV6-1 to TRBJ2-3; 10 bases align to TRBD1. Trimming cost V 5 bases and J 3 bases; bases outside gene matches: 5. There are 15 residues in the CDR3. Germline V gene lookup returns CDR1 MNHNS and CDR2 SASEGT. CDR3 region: CASSMTGGKTDTQYF. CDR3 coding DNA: TGTGCCAGCAGTATGACAGGGGGCAAAACAGATACGCAGTATTTT.